This T cell receptor beta chain was identified during a study of siplizumab effects on memory and regulatory T cells. Deletions cut 2 bases from V and 4 bases from J, with 14 bases between. CDR1 is MNHEY and CDR2 is SVGAGI in the germline V gene. The CDR3 totals 15 residues. Broader study findings: A minor fraction of alloreactive clones, and no more, mapped to unstimulated subsets. Siplizumab led to significantly less abundant alloreactive sequences that could be traced back to unstimulated CD4+ memory cells.

About this clone: Antigen unknown.

Assays covered about 10^5 TCR templates per sample. Profiling relied on immunoSEQ multiplex PCR, and the TCRdb table lists in-frame clones only, not all of them. The sample consists of about 85,000 clones, 85% to 95% of them appearing once. The specimen was CD8+ T cells sorted from blood. This rearrangement joins TRBV6-5 to TRBJ1-1; weak D call: TRBD1 (5 bases). The sequence derives from a human donor in good health. In DNA, the CDR3 is TGTGCCAGCAGTTACAACAGGAACAGCCCCACTGAAGCTTTCTTT. Amino acid sequence: CASSYNRNSPTEAFF.